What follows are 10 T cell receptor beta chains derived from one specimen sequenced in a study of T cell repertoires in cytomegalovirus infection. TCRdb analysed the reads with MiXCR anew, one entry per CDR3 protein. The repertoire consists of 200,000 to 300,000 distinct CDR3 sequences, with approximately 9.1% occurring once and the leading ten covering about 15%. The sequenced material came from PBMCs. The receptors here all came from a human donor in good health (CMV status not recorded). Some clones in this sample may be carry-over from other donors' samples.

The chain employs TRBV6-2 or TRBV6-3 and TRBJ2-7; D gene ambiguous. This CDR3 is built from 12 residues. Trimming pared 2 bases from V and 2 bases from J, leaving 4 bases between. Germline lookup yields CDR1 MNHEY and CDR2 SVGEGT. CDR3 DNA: TGTGCCAGCAGTTACGCGGCCTACGAGCAGTACTTC. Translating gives CASSYAAYEQYF.

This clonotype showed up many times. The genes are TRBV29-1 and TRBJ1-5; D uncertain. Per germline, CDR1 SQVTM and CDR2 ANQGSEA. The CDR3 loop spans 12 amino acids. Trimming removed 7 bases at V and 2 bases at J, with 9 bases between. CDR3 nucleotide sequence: TGCAGCGCCGGGAGTCGCAATCAGCCCCAGCATTTT. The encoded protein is CSAGSRNQPQHF. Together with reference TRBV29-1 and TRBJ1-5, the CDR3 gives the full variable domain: SAVISQKPSRDICQRGTSLTIQCQVDSQVTMMFWYRQQPGQSLTLIATANQGSEATYESGFVIDKFPISRPNLTFSTLTVSNMSPEDSSIYLCSAGSRNQPQHFGDGTRLSIL.

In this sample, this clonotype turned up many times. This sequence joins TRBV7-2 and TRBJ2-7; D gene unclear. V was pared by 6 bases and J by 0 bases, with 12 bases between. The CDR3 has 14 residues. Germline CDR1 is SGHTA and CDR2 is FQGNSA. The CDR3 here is CASSFPSSSYEQYF. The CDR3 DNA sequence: TGTGCCAGCAGTTTTCCCTCTAGCTCCTACGAGCAGTACTTC.

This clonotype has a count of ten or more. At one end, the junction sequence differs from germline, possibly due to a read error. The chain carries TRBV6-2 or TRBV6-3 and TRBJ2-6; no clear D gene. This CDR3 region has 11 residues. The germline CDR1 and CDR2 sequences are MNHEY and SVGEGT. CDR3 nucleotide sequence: TGTGCCAGCAGTCACTCCAACGTCCTGACTTTC. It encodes CASSHSNVLTF.

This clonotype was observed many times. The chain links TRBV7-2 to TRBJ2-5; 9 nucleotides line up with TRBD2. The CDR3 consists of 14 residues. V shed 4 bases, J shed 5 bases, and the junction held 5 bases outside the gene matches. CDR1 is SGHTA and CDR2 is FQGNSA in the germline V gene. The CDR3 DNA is TGTGCCAGCAGCTCGGGGACTAGCTGGGAGACCCAGTACTTC. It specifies CASSSGTSWETQYF.

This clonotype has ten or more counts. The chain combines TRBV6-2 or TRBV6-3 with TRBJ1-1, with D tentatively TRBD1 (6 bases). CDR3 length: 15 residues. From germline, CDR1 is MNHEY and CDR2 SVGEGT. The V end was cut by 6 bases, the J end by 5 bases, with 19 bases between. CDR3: CASRQGVGGRTEAFF. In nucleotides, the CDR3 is TGTGCCAGCAGGCAAGGGGTCGGGGGGCGGACTGAAGCTTTCTTT.

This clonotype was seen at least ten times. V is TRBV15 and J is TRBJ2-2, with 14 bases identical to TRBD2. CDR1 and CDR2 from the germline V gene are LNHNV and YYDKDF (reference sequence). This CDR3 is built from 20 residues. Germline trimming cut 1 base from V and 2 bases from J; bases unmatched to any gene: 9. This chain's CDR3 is CATSRVSGLAGGSNTGELFF. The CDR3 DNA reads TGTGCCACCAGCAGAGTGTCTGGACTAGCGGGGGGCTCCAACACCGGGGAGCTGTTTTTT.

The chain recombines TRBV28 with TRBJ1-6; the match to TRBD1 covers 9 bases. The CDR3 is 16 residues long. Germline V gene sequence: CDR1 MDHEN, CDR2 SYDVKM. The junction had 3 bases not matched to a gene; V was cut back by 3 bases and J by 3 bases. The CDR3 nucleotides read TGTGCCAGCAGTTTCCAGACAGGGGGCTATAATTCACCCCTCCACTTT. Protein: CASSFQTGGYNSPLHF.

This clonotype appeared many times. This CDR3 is CASSPKGWTDEAFF. In DNA form, the CDR3 reads TGTGCCAGCAGCCCCAAGGGTTGGACAGATGAAGCTTTCTTT. The chain joins TRBV7-2 to TRBJ1-1, with a weak D call TRBD1 (6 bases). This CDR3 is 14 amino acids long. The germline V and J ends were trimmed by 5 bases and 7 bases, with 17 bases remaining between them. Germline V lookup: CDR1 SGHTA, CDR2 FQGNSA.

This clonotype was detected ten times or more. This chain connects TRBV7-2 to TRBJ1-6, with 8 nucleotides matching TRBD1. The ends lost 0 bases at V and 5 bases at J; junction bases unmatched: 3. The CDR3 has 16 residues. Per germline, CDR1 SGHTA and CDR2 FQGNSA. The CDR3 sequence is CASSLATGVNNSPLHF. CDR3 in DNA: TGTGCCAGCAGCTTAGCGACAGGGGTTAATAATTCACCCCTCCACTTT.